A selection of T cell receptor beta chains follows, all from one sample in a study of cytomegalovirus exposure and HLA in healthy donors. The table came from immunoSEQ multiplex PCR; TCRdb's copy has only in-frame clones and leaves some out. This sample has some 170,000 clones; 80% occur once, and the top ten carry around 4.3%. The sequenced sample was PBMCs. Source of these receptors: a man aged 25 to 40 in good health and CMV-seronegative. Both conserved end residues are part of each CDR3. The D gene is left open where the match is weak. Not all rows give a size; the values are once, few, many and, for expanded clones, a class.

.	13	few	TRBV9	TRBJ1-2	TGTGCCAGCAGCCTCTCTTCCGGGAACGGCTACACCTTC	CASSLSSGNGYTF
.	13	.	TRBV5-1	TRBJ1-1	TGCGCCAGCAGCTTGGCGGGGGTCACTGAAGCTTTCTTT	CASSLAGVTEAFF
TRBD1	13	.	TRBV6-5	TRBJ1-2	TGTGCCAGCAATCCAGGGGGAACCTATGGCTACACCTTC	CASNPGGTYGYTF
.	13	.	TRBV7-8	TRBJ1-1	TGTGCCAGCAGCCCCCGGGACAAGCCTGAAGCTTTCTTT	CASSPRDKPEAFF
.	13	.	TRBV11-3	TRBJ1-1	TGTGCCAGCAGCCGACAGGTGAACACTGAAGCTTTCTTT	CASSRQVNTEAFF
TRBD1	15	.	TRBV28	TRBJ1-2	TGTGCCAGCAGCTACCGGGACAGGGTACCCTATGGCTACACCTTC	CASSYRDRVPYGYTF
TRBD1	19	.	TRBV28	TRBJ1-1	TGTGCCAGCAGTTTACCACTCTACCTCACGGGACAGGGCGGCACTGAAGCTTTCTTT	CASSLPLYLTGQGGTEAFF
TRBD2	14	.	TRBV9	TRBJ2-7	TGTGCCAGCAGCACCGGGACTAGCTCGTCCGAGCAGTACTTC	CASSTGTSSSEQYF
.	13	.	TRBV29-1	TRBJ2-5	TGCAGCGTTACCGGGACACCCCGAAAGACCCAGTACTTC	CSVTGTPRKTQYF
.	12	.	TRBV25-1	TRBJ2-7	TGTGCCAGCAGGTCCAGCTCCTACGAGCAGTACTTC	CASRSSSYEQYF
.	18	.	TRBV11-1	TRBJ1-1	TGTGCCAGCAGCTTATTCCGTTCCGTAGGGGTCCCGAACACTGAAGCTTTCTTT	CASSLFRSVGVPNTEAFF
TRBD1	14	once	TRBV19	TRBJ2-7	TGTGCCAGTAGTCTACCGGGACAGCGCTACGAGCAGTACTTC	CASSLPGQRYEQYF
TRBD1	12	.	TRBV30	TRBJ2-2	TGTGCCTGGAGGGGACAGTCCGGGGAGCTGTTTTTT	CAWRGQSGELFF
TRBD1	14	.	TRBV9	TRBJ2-7	TGTGCCAGCAGCGTATCTACAGGGGGCTCCGAGCAGTACTTC	CASSVSTGGSEQYF
TRBD1	14	.	TRBV2	TRBJ1-4	TGTGCCAGCAGGGTTACAGGGGGCGGCGGAAAACTGTTTTTT	CASRVTGGGGKLFF
TRBD2	14	.	TRBV5-1	TRBJ2-3	TGCGCCAGCAGCCAGCGGGGGGCAACAGATACGCAGTATTTT	CASSQRGATDTQYF
.	15	.	TRBV9	TRBJ2-3	TGTGCCAGCAGCGAGCACAGAAATCCCACAGATACGCAGTATTTT	CASSEHRNPTDTQYF
.	15	once	TRBV7-2	TRBJ2-7	TGTGCCAGCAGCTTAGCGGGAGGCCCCGCCTACGAGCAGTACTTC	CASSLAGGPAYEQYF
TRBD1	15	once	TRBV2	TRBJ2-7	TGTGCCAGCAGGTTTGGGACAGGGGGCTCCTACGAGCAGTACTTC	CASRFGTGGSYEQYF
TRBD2	15	.	TRBV18	TRBJ2-7	TGTGCCAGCTCCGGGACTAGCGGGACCTCCTACGAGCAGTACTTC	CASSGTSGTSYEQYF
.	14	.	TRBV10-3	TRBJ2-5	TGTGCCATCAGTGGGGTGGCAGGACAAGAGACCCAGTACTTC	CAISGVAGQETQYF
.	14	once	TRBV6-5	TRBJ2-7	TGTGCCAGCAGAAGACAAAGCTTGCTGGGCCTGCAGTACTTC	CASRRQSLLGLQYF
.	13	.	TRBV11-2	TRBJ2-7	TGTGCCAGCAGCTTAGAACGGGAGTACGAGCAGTACTTC	CASSLEREYEQYF
TRBD1	14	once	TRBV4-3	TRBJ1-2	TGCGCCAGCAGCCCCTGGACAGGGGTATATGGCTACACCTTC	CASSPWTGVYGYTF
TRBD2	19	few	TRBV4-3	TRBJ2-5	TGCGCCAGCAGCCCGGTGGGGGGACTAGCGGGGGGGCTCCAAGAGACCCAGTACTTC	CASSPVGGLAGGLQETQYF
.	18	.	TRBV28	TRBJ1-2	TGTGCCAGCAGCCATCCTCTCGGACAGACCGGTGTGGACTATGGCTACACCTTC	CASSHPLGQTGVDYGYTF
.	13	.	TRBV30	TRBJ1-1	TGTGCCTGGAGTGGACAGCCGAACACTGAAGCTTTCTTT	CAWSGQPNTEAFF
.	14	.	TRBV5-4	TRBJ1-4	TGTGCCAGCAGCTTGGAAACAGGGAACGAAAAACTGTTTTTT	CASSLETGNEKLFF